The present entry profiles one T cell receptor (beta chain) with its context. This entry belongs to a study of cytomegalovirus exposure and HLA in healthy donors. Losses at the gene ends were 3 bases for V and 9 bases for J; bases not matched to a gene: 11. Germline-derived CDR1 and CDR2 are LNHDA and SQIVND (reference sequence). This CDR3 contains 15 residues. The study ran its PCR with 60 Vbeta and 13 Jbeta primers. The protocol was immunoSEQ multiplex PCR, while the TCRdb copy is restricted to in-frame clones and leaves out a portion. Its table lists some 150,000 clones. Sequencing input: PBMCs. The TCR was taken from a woman under 30 in good health and CMV-seropositive. The chain links TRBV19 to TRBJ1-5, with 7 bases aligning to TRBD1. The CDR3 DNA is TGTGCCAGTAGTATCCCCAGACAGGGAGTACCGCCCCAGCATTTT. Translating gives CASSIPRQGVPPQHF.